The rows below give T cell receptor beta chains drawn from one sample of a study of T cells in Graves' hyperthyroidism and ophthalmopathy. TCRdb re-analysed the multiplex PCR reads in MiXCR, keeping a single row per CDR3 protein. The data hold hundreds of thousands of distinct CDR3 sequences, with approximately 15% observed a single time. Specimen: blood. The receptor set was obtained from a woman aged 40 to 50 with Graves' ophthalmopathy. The CDR3 runs from the conserved cysteine through the conserved F or W. Some rows have no size entry. The others give once, few or many, or a class for an expanded clone.

j_call clone_size v_call cdr3_length cdr3_aa
TRBJ2-7 many TRBV5-5 16 CASSLAPAGAAYEQYF
TRBJ2-7 . TRBV6-1 14 CASSEEAGFDEQYF
TRBJ1-2 many TRBV10-3 14 CAISPQGDNYGYTF
TRBJ2-7 many TRBV12-3/TRBV12-4 13 CASSLPGANKQYF
TRBJ1-1 many TRBV12-3/TRBV12-4 15 CASKGSEPENTEAFF
TRBJ2-4 many TRBV7-3 16 CASSLTGVGPKNIQYF
TRBJ1-1 many TRBV6-5 12 CASSYSGDKAFF
TRBJ1-1 . TRBV3-1 16 CASSRGWTGGFIEAFF
TRBJ1-2 . TRBV6-1 13 CASSIGGRYGYTF
TRBJ2-5 many TRBV2 13 CASRADARETQYF
TRBJ2-7 many TRBV11-2 17 CASSLYIGGTGGDEQYF
TRBJ2-7 many TRBV7-2 11 CASSFWGEQYF
TRBJ2-3 few TRBV30 12 CAWGQPTDTQYF
TRBJ2-5 many TRBV12-5 16 CASGSFGTGQQETQYF
TRBJ2-4 many TRBV30 14 CAWSVGIAKNIQYF
TRBJ2-7 many TRBV7-8 15 CASSSLAGGPIEQYF
TRBJ1-2 . TRBV6-5 15 CASSFSGTGSNGYTF
TRBJ1-2 . TRBV7-2 20 CASRNPPRNRSMSYGYGYTF
TRBJ1-1 many TRBV19 14 CASSIGNINTEAFF
TRBJ2-1 many TRBV7-8 16 CASSLRLAGGDSEQFF
TRBJ1-2 many TRBV19 13 CASSMGGASGYTF
TRBJ2-4 many TRBV28 16 CASSFQGREAKNIQYF
TRBJ2-5 few TRBV12-3/TRBV12-4 15 CASSSQFGSAETQYF
TRBJ2-7 few TRBV4-2 15 CASSQVNSETYEQYF
TRBJ1-1 many TRBV28 15 CASSLTPTGLAEAFF
TRBJ2-5 many TRBV28 13 CASRWGLQETQYF
TRBJ2-5 . TRBV9 16 CASSPRTGTNQETQYF
TRBJ1-1 many TRBV24-1 13 CATQAGANGEAFF
TRBJ1-3 many TRBV19 15 CASGGRLSSGNTIYF
TRBJ1-1 . TRBV5-5 12 CASKRRGTEAFF
TRBJ1-2 many TRBV11-2 13 CASGVGVDYGYTF
TRBJ2-7 many TRBV2 14 CASSPPFGSHEQYF
TRBJ2-7 . TRBV7-9 14 CASSPSGSFNEQYF
TRBJ2-6 many TRBV19 18 CASSIGAGRWTGANVLTF
TRBJ2-7 . TRBV7-2 15 CASSSRGGGPYEQYF
TRBJ2-2 . TRBV12-3/TRBV12-4 15 CASSNSGTRTGELFF
TRBJ2-5 . TRBV18 15 CASSPLGSGQETQYF
TRBJ1-5 many TRBV6-2/TRBV6-3 15 CASSYRGINNQPQHF
TRBJ1-1 many TRBV29-1 10 CSGGDKKAFF
TRBJ1-1 many TRBV15 14 CATGVSVVSSEAFF
TRBJ1-5 many TRBV12-3/TRBV12-4 14 CASSFAGADQPQHF
TRBJ2-7 many TRBV28 14 CASSLLTGVDEQYF
TRBJ2-2 . TRBV20-1 13 CSARTSSTGELFF